The next 29 T cell receptor beta chains were all read from a single sample in a study of cytomegalovirus exposure and HLA in healthy donors. 60 Vbeta and 13 Jbeta primers were used in PCR. Sequencing was performed with immunoSEQ multiplex PCR; in TCRdb, only in-frame clones are kept and a portion is missing. This sample has some 89,000 clones; 81% occur once, and the top ten carry around 1.9%. Sequenced: PBMCs. The receptors derive from a woman in her 30s in good health and CMV-seronegative.

The gene calls are TRBV5-1 and TRBJ1-2; tentative D call: TRBD1 (5 bases). The CDR3 is made up of 16 amino acids. Germline lookup yields CDR1 SGHRS and CDR2 YFSETQ. V was clipped by 2 bases and J by 1 base, with 15 bases between them. The CDR3 nucleotides read TGCGCCAGCAGCTTTTTGAGGGGACTAAATAACTATGGCTACACCTTC. Its translation: CASSFLRGLNNYGYTF.

The chain uses TRBV2 and TRBJ2-7; possible D gene TRBD2, 6 bases. V was trimmed by 9 bases and J by 2 bases, leaving 14 bases between them. The CDR3 runs to 13 residues. Looked up from germline, CDR1 is SNHLY and CDR2 is FYNNEI. The CDR3 DNA reads as TGTGCCAGGGGGAGGAGGGAAACCTACGAGCAGTACTTC. Translation gives CARGRRETYEQYF. The full variable domain, rest sourced from reference TRBV2 and TRBJ2-7, is EPEVTQTPSHQVTQMGQEVILRCVPISNHLYFYWYRQILGQKVEFLVSFYNNEISEKSEIFDDQFSVERPDGSNFTLKIRSTKLEDSAMYFCARGRRETYEQYFGPGTRLTVT.

V usage is TRBV5-1 and J usage is TRBJ1-4, with D uncertain. CDR3 length: 16 amino acids. CDR1 and CDR2 (germline): SGHRS, YFSETQ. V was pared by 0 bases and J by 6 bases, with 15 bases between. CDR3 sequence (DNA): TGCGCCAGCAGCTTGGCCAGCCCGGCGGGAGATGAAAAACTGTTTTTT. Encoded protein: CASSLASPAGDEKLFF. Looking up the rest from reference TRBV5-1 and TRBJ1-4 gives the full variable domain: KAGVTQTPRYLIKTRGQQVTLSCSPISGHRSVSWYQQTPGQGLQFLFEYFSETQRNKGNFPGRFSGRQFSNSRSEMNVSTLELGDSALYLCASSLASPAGDEKLFFGSGTQLSVL.

This clone has just one count. The chain recombines TRBV28 with TRBJ1-5; 7 bases match TRBD1. CDR1 MDHEN and CDR2 SYDVKM come from the germline V gene. The CDR3 loop spans 14 amino acids. With 7 bases clipped from V and 9 bases from J, the junction kept 12 bases outside the gene matches. CDR3 in DNA: TGTGCCAGCACCTTGGGACAGAGAGTATGGCCCCAGCATTTT. Amino acid sequence: CASTLGQRVWPQHF.

This clone was observed a few times. The CDR3 coding sequence is TGTGCCAGCAGGAGGTCGGGCCAAGAGACCCAGTACTTC. Its protein is CASRRSGQETQYF. The rearrangement links TRBV28 to TRBJ2-5; D uncertain. Germline V lookup: CDR1 MDHEN, CDR2 SYDVKM. Trimming pared 6 bases from V and 1 base from J, leaving 9 bases between. CDR3 size: 13 residues.

This clone was counted once. Other DNA sequences within the sample encode an identical CDR3. The genes are TRBV28 and TRBJ2-2; D is unclear. Germline V gene lookup returns CDR1 MDHEN and CDR2 SYDVKM. The V and J ends lost 4 bases and 4 bases respectively, with 4 bases between them. The CDR3 spans 12 residues. The chain's CDR3 is CASSSGTGELFF. CDR3 DNA: TGTGCCAGCAGTTCAGGCACCGGGGAGCTGTTTTTT.

The chain has TRBV4-3 and TRBJ2-2, with TRBD2 as a possible D gene (6 bases). The ends were cut back, 0 bases at V and 0 bases at J, with 17 bases in the middle. CDR3 length: 19 amino acids. Germline CDR1 reads LGHNA; CDR2 reads YSLEER. The CDR3 region has the DNA TGCGCCAGCAGCCAAGATCTAGCGCTCGGGGCAGCGAACACCGGGGAGCTGTTTTTT. Translation gives CASSQDLALGAANTGELFF.

The rearrangement uses TRBV4-2 and TRBJ2-5; the D gene is possibly TRBD1 (6 bases). The CDR3 consists of 16 residues. The V gene lost 0 bases and the J gene lost 6 bases, with 17 bases spanning the gap. Germline V lookup: CDR1 LGHNA, CDR2 YNFKEQ. CDR3 DNA sequence: TGTGCCAGCAGCCAAGAGGGACGGGTGGGGGCGAAGACCCAGTACTTC. Residues: CASSQEGRVGAKTQYF.

The rearrangement uses TRBV6-5 and TRBJ1-2, with D tentatively TRBD1 (6 bases). The germline CDR1 and CDR2 sequences are MNHEY and SVGAGI. Trimming shortened V by 4 bases and J by 0 bases, and 15 bases separated the two germline ends. The CDR3 extends over 16 amino acids. CDR3 sequence (DNA): TGTGCCAGCAGTTCGTCAGACAGGCGAGCTAACTATGGCTACACCTTC. This encodes CASSSSDRRANYGYTF.

This clone showed up just once. This chain uses TRBV14 with TRBJ2-2, with 10 positions matching TRBD2. V dropped 3 bases and J dropped 4; count of bases not matched to a gene: 20. This CDR3 has 21 residues. The germline gives CDR1 SGHDN, CDR2 FVKESK. This chain's CDR3 is CASSHPAARASGRFGTGELFF. CDR3 coding DNA: TGTGCCAGCAGCCATCCGGCCGCTAGGGCTAGCGGGAGATTCGGCACCGGGGAGCTGTTTTTT.

This chain uses TRBV15 with TRBJ2-4; possible D gene TRBD2, 5 bases. Germline V gene data show CDR1 as LNHNV and CDR2 as YYDKDF (reference sequence). The V gene lost 8 bases and the J gene lost 5 bases, with 13 bases spanning the gap. The CDR3 is 13 amino acids. Here the CDR3 reads CATQLTEENIQYF. The CDR3 region has the DNA TGTGCCACCCAGTTGACGGAGGAAAACATTCAGTACTTC.

The V call is TRBV11-2, the J call TRBJ1-2; D is possibly TRBD1 (6 bases). The CDR3 is 16 residues long. Between the trimmed V and J ends, which lost 0 bases and 0 bases, there was a span of 11 bases. Germline V CDR1 and CDR2: SGHAT, FQNNGV. CDR3: CASSLDPAGANYGYTF. CDR3 coding DNA: TGTGCCAGCAGCTTAGATCCGGCAGGGGCTAACTATGGCTACACCTTC. The whole variable domain, remainder taken from reference TRBV11-2 and TRBJ1-2, is EAGVAQSPRYKIIEKRQSVAFWCNPISGHATLYWYQQILGQGPKLLIQFQNNGVVDDSQLPKDRFSAERLKGVDSTLKIQPAKLEDSAVYLCASSLDPAGANYGYTFGSGTRLTVV.

This chain joins TRBV25-1 and TRBJ2-2; D unresolved. The CDR3 length is 13 residues. Germline CDR1 reads MGHDK; CDR2 reads SYGVNS. Between the trimmed V and J ends, which lost 3 bases and 6 bases, there was a span of 8 bases. CDR3 nucleotides: TGTGCCAGCAGTGAGGGCCGTGCCGGGGAGCTGTTTTTT. This gives the protein CASSEGRAGELFF.

J is TRBJ1-4 and V is TRBV7-9; 7 nucleotides align to TRBD1. The CDR3 is made up of 14 amino acids. Germline-derived CDR1 and CDR2 are SEHNR and FQNEAQ (reference sequence). V was pared by 5 bases and J by 3 bases, with 3 bases of the junction left unmatched. CDR3 protein: CASSRDRANEKLFF. The CDR3 DNA follows: TGTGCCAGCAGCAGGGACAGAGCTAATGAAAAACTGTTTTTT.

This chain links TRBV28 with TRBJ2-6, with 7 positions matching TRBD1. The CDR3 has 17 residues. The germline gives CDR1 MDHEN, CDR2 SYDVKM. J was trimmed by 4 bases and V by 4 bases; bases with no gene match: 10. The CDR3 is CASSSIETGPGANVLTF. The CDR3 DNA is TGTGCCAGCAGTTCAATAGAGACAGGGCCCGGGGCCAACGTCCTGACTTTC.

The J gene is TRBJ1-2, the V gene TRBV9; D call uncertain. V lost 6 bases and J 2 bases, leaving 11 bases between the germline ends. The CDR3 is 13 residues long. Germline V gene lookup returns CDR1 SGDLS and CDR2 YYNGEE. CDR3 sequence (DNA): TGTGCCAGCACCTCAAGGGAGAACTATGGCTACACCTTC. It is translated as CASTSRENYGYTF.

There are a few counts of this clone. CDR3 region: CASSNDREGRGPNEQFF. CDR3 nucleotides: TGTGCCAGCAGTAATGACCGAGAGGGAAGGGGGCCCAATGAGCAGTTCTTC. The chain recombines TRBV28 with TRBJ2-1; TRBD1 matches 7 bases. The CDR3 length is 17 residues. Germline CDR1 reads MDHEN; CDR2 reads SYDVKM. J lost 6 bases, V lost 5 bases, and 16 bases had no gene match.

The chain uses TRBV5-5 and TRBJ2-7; 9 bases line up with TRBD2. The ends lost 0 bases at V and 3 bases at J; junction bases unmatched: 1. This CDR3 is built from 14 residues. CDR1 is SGHKS and CDR2 is YYEKEE in the germline V gene (reference sequence). The CDR3 DNA is TGTGCCAGCAGCTTGGGACTAGCGGTCTACGAGCAGTACTTC. Protein product: CASSLGLAVYEQYF.

The V and J genes are TRBV19 and TRBJ2-3; the match to TRBD1 covers 10 bases. CDR1 LNHDA and CDR2 SQIVND come from the germline V gene (reference sequence). Losses at the gene ends were 11 bases for V and 6 bases for J; bases not matched to a gene: 11. The CDR3 has 14 amino acids. The CDR3 DNA reads TGTGCCTGTCGTTCCGGGACAGGGGCGGATACGCAGTATTTT. Its translation: CACRSGTGADTQYF.

This clone was seen only a few times. The genes are TRBV5-1 and TRBJ2-5, with 16 bases lining up with TRBD2. This CDR3 region has 17 residues. CDR1 and CDR2 (germline): SGHRS, YFSETQ. With V trimmed by 4 bases and J by 5 bases, 8 bases remained unmatched. CDR3 bases: TGCGCCAGCAGCGCGGGGACTAGCGGGAGGGCTGGCGAGACCCAGTACTTC. It yields the protein CASSAGTSGRAGETQYF.

The rearrangement joins TRBV27 to TRBJ1-2, with 8 bases lining up with TRBD1. The CDR3 has 14 residues. Germline values: CDR1 MNHEY, CDR2 SMNVEV (reference sequence). J gave up 3 bases and V 11 bases, and 11 bases lay outside the gene matches. CDR3 sequence reads: CAVRSTGDDYGYTF. The CDR3 DNA reads TGTGCCGTCAGATCGACAGGGGATGACTATGGCTACACCTTC.

This chain connects TRBV25-1 to TRBJ2-3; TRBD1 agrees at 8 bases. The germline CDR1 and CDR2 sequences are MGHDK and SYGVNS. The CDR3 runs to 14 residues. V shed 8 bases, J shed 1 base, and the junction held 5 bases outside the gene matches. CDR3 sequence: CASQGALGTDTQYF. CDR3 DNA: TGTGCCAGCCAGGGGGCGCTGGGCACAGATACGCAGTATTTT.

V gene TRBV7-3 combines with J gene TRBJ2-2; maybe TRBD1 (5 bases). Germline values: CDR1 SGHTA, CDR2 FQGTGA. The CDR3 totals 16 residues. Trimming took off 5 bases at V and 5 bases at J, with 18 bases between the two ends. The CDR3 spells CASSLNGARGTGELFF. The CDR3 DNA is TGTGCCAGCAGCCTAAATGGGGCTAGGGGTACCGGGGAGCTGTTTTTT. Complete variable domain (other parts from reference TRBV7-3 and TRBJ2-2): GAGVSQTPSNKVTEKGKYVELRCDPISGHTALYWYRQSLGQGPEFLIYFQGTGAADDSGLPNDRFFAVRPEGSVSTLKIQRTERGDSAVYLCASSLNGARGTGELFFGEGSRLTVL.

The chain joins TRBV19 to TRBJ1-1; no clear D. This CDR3 contains 16 residues. CDR1 and CDR2 from the germline V gene are LNHDA and SQIVND (reference sequence). The V and J ends lost 1 base and 5 bases respectively, with 17 bases between them. The CDR3 sequence: CASSIGEGMWGTEAFF. CDR3 nucleotides: TGTGCCAGTAGTATAGGGGAGGGAATGTGGGGAACTGAAGCTTTCTTT.

The V gene is TRBV18, the J gene TRBJ1-3; D remains ambiguous. V lost 3 bases, J lost 7 bases, and 13 bases lay in between. Germline V CDR1 and CDR2: KGHSH, LQKENI. The CDR3 contains 14 residues. The CDR3 coding sequence is TGTGCCAGCTCACCCGGGATAGCGGAGAACACCATATATTTT. Translation: CASSPGIAENTIYF.

V usage is TRBV6-6 and J usage is TRBJ2-5; TRBD2 matches 14 bases. The CDR3 length is 15 residues. CDR1 and CDR2 from the germline V gene are MNHNY and SVGAGI (reference sequence). V lost 4 bases and J lost 6; bases outside the gene matches: 4. The CDR3 DNA sequence: TGTGCCAGCAGTTCCGGGACTAGCGGGAGTAAGACCCAGTACTTC. Amino acids: CASSSGTSGSKTQYF.

The chain is built from TRBV7-9 and TRBJ1-6, with 12 bases fitting TRBD1. Trimming cost V 8 bases and J 9 bases; bases outside gene matches: 2. The V gene's germline CDR1 is SEHNR and CDR2 FQNEAQ (reference sequence). The CDR3 consists of 13 residues. CDR3 loop: CASGTGGSSPLHF. CDR3 DNA sequence: TGTGCCAGCGGGACAGGGGGCTCTTCACCCCTCCACTTT.

This sequence joins TRBV28 and TRBJ2-7; 7 bases fit TRBD1. Germline assignment: CDR1 MDHEN and CDR2 SYDVKM. This CDR3 has 15 amino acids. Unmatched junction bases numbered 7, after V lost 2 bases and J lost 3 bases. CDR3 in DNA: TGTGCCAGCAGTTTACCCGGGGACAGCTACTACGAGCAGTACTTC. Translation gives CASSLPGDSYYEQYF.

This chain connects TRBV19 to TRBJ2-1; 10 bases are a match to TRBD2. CDR1 is LNHDA, CDR2 SQIVND, per germline (reference sequence). The CDR3 loop spans 17 amino acids. V lost 5 bases, J lost 6 bases, and 13 bases stayed unmatched. The CDR3 nucleotides are TGTGCCAGTAGTTGGACTAGCGGTTCCCCCCTGGGCAATGAGCAGTTCTTC. Translated: CASSWTSGSPLGNEQFF. The full variable domain, in which reference TRBV19 and TRBJ2-1 provide the parts outside the CDR3, is DGGITQSPKYLFRKEGQNVTLSCEQNLNHDAMYWYRQDPGQGLRLIYYSQIVNDFQKGDIAEGYSVSREKKESFPLTVTSAQKNPTAFYLCASSWTSGSPLGNEQFFGPGTRLTVL.